The 17 T cell receptor beta chains listed next were all sequenced from one sample in a study of response to subunit inactivated influenza vaccine. TCRdb recomputed calls from the RT-PCR reads with MiXCR, one row per CDR3 protein. Of 550,000 to 800,000 distinct CDR3 sequences in the sample, approximately 13% were seen once. The material was PBMCs from blood, obtained 14 to 15 days before vaccination. The receptors stem from a man aged 50-60 years who received an inactivated influenza vaccine.

This clonotype appeared a few times. The chain uses TRBV5-1 and TRBJ2-2, with TRBD2 as a possible D gene (6 bases). Germline V gene lookup returns CDR1 SGHRS and CDR2 YFSETQ. The CDR3 sequence is 14 residues long. Trimming took off 7 bases at V and 9 bases at J, with 19 bases between the two ends. DNA for the CDR3: TGCGCCAGCGGAACAATCCCGGGAGCCAGGGAGCTGTTTTTT. Translated: CASGTIPGARELFF.

This clonotype was seen a handful of times. The rearrangement joins TRBV7-2 to TRBJ2-1; D gene unclear. Trimming pared 2 bases from V and 5 bases from J, leaving 10 bases between. Germline CDR1 SGHTA, CDR2 FQGNSA. CDR3 length equals 14 residues. CDR3 bases: TGTGCCAGCAGCTTATTTGGCCTGGACAATGAGCAGTTCTTC. Protein: CASSLFGLDNEQFF. Based on the CDR3 plus reference TRBV7-2 and TRBJ2-1, the full variable domain is GAGVSQSPSNKVTEKGKDVELRCDPISGHTALYWYRQSLGQGLEFLIYFQGNSAPDKSGLPSDRFSAERTGGSVSTLTIQRTQQEDSAVYLCASSLFGLDNEQFFGPGTRLTVL.

This clonotype was counted only a few times. This sequence joins TRBV2 and TRBJ1-5; D may be TRBD1 (5 bases). V was pared by 6 bases and J by 2 bases, with 14 bases between. The V gene's germline CDR1 is SNHLY and CDR2 FYNNEI. The CDR3 runs 15 residues. The CDR3 DNA reads TGTGCCAGCAGCGTAGGGGAGTCGGGCAATCAGCCCCAGCATTTT. Amino acid sequence: CASSVGESGNQPQHF.

This clonotype appeared a few times. This chain uses TRBV20-1 with TRBJ2-7; D gene ambiguous. V lost 4 bases and J 6 bases, leaving 10 bases between the germline ends. CDR1 and CDR2 (germline): DFQATT, SNEGSKA (reference sequence). The CDR3 length is 11 residues. The CDR3 region has the DNA TGCAGTGCTACTCCGACCCGCGAGCAGTACTTC. Its protein product is CSATPTREQYF.

This clonotype was counted between two and nine times. This rearrangement joins TRBV20-1 to TRBJ2-2, with D perhaps TRBD1 (6 bases). The germline V and J ends were trimmed by 6 bases and 3 bases, with 17 bases remaining between them. The CDR3 contains 15 residues. The germline V gene encodes CDR1 DFQATT and CDR2 SNEGSKA (reference sequence). In DNA, the CDR3 is TGCAGTGCCTCGGAAGGAGGACAGCACACCGGGGAGCTGTTTTTT. Translation gives CSASEGGQHTGELFF.

The chain joins TRBV20-1 to TRBJ1-2; D gene ambiguous. V gave up 5 bases and J gave up 3 bases, with 7 bases separating them. Germline V gene lookup returns CDR1 DFQATT and CDR2 SNEGSKA (reference sequence). The CDR3 covers 11 residues. CDR3 in DNA: TGCAGTGCTCCCCCCGACTATGGCTACACCTTC. Encoded protein: CSAPPDYGYTF.

This clonotype has just a few counts. DNA for the CDR3: TGTGCCAGCACCCCCGGGGGGAAGGGAGCCTACGAGCAGTACTTC. Translated, it gives CASTPGGKGAYEQYF. The rearrangement links TRBV12-3 or TRBV12-4 to TRBJ2-7; 7 nucleotides match TRBD2. V shed 7 bases and J 2 bases; nucleotides not matched to a gene: 11. The CDR3 runs 15 residues.

This clonotype came up a few times. The chain links TRBV11-2 to TRBJ2-6; TRBD1 agrees at 7 bases. The CDR3 consists of 18 residues. The germline V gene has CDR1 SGHAT and CDR2 FQNNGV. V lost 4 bases to trimming and J lost 0 bases; unmatched junction nucleotides: 9. Here the CDR3 reads CASSSTLGQSSGANVLTF. As DNA, the CDR3 is TGTGCCAGCAGCTCTACGTTGGGACAGAGCTCTGGGGCCAACGTCCTGACTTTC.

A remark on this clonotype: The junction departs from germline at one end; a sequencing error may be responsible. This chain connects TRBV12-3 or TRBV12-4 to TRBJ2-7; 10 bases line up with TRBD1. CDR3 length: 14 residues. CDR3 residues: CASRYAGTGDEQCF. The CDR3 coding sequence is TGTGCCAGCAGATATGCCGGGACAGGGGACGAGCAGTGCTTC.

This clonotype was picked up a small number of times. The chain couples TRBV5-1 to TRBJ2-5; 10 bases fit TRBD1. This CDR3 has 16 amino acids. The V gene's germline CDR1 is SGHRS and CDR2 YFSETQ. After removal of 4 bases from V and 3 bases from J, the junction contained 9 bases not matched to a gene. The CDR3 is CASSRGTGDGEETQYF. Here the CDR3 DNA reads TGCGCCAGCAGCCGTGGGACAGGGGATGGAGAAGAGACCCAGTACTTC. The full variable domain, its missing parts supplied by reference TRBV5-1 and TRBJ2-5, is KAGVTQTPRYLIKTRGQQVTLSCSPISGHRSVSWYQQTPGQGLQFLFEYFSETQRNKGNFPGRFSGRQFSNSRSEMNVSTLELGDSALYLCASSRGTGDGEETQYFGPGTRLLVL.

This clonotype was counted at least ten times. The V gene is TRBV3-1, the J gene TRBJ1-1; D gene unclear. The germline V and J ends were trimmed by 5 bases and 2 bases, with 9 bases remaining between them. The CDR3 has 13 residues. Germline values: CDR1 LGHDT, CDR2 YNNKEL (reference sequence). The CDR3 is CASSAPSNTEAFF. The CDR3 DNA reads as TGTGCCAGCAGCGCACCAAGCAACACTGAAGCTTTCTTT.

The chain employs TRBV12-2 and TRBJ2-7; the table's D call of TRBD1 was not tested on the DNA. TRBV12-2 is flagged as a pseudogene. The CDR3 is made up of 15 amino acids. The CDR3 nucleotides read TGTGCAAGTCGCTCGGGAGAGGGCACTTGCTACGAGCAGTACTTC. Encoded protein: CASRSGEGTCYEQYF.

Notes on this clonotype: A much larger clone lies a single base off, so this may be a read error. This sequence joins TRBV7-8 and TRBJ1-1, with D hard to call. The CDR3 contains 16 residues. Germline V gene data show CDR1 as SGHVS and CDR2 as FQNEAQ. CDR3 DNA sequence: TGTCCCAGCAGCCCGTTCACTGGTAAGATGAACACTGAAGCTTTCTTT. It codes for CPSSPFTGKMNTEAFF.

The chain employs TRBV18 and TRBJ2-3; D is undetermined. The CDR3 extends over 13 amino acids. The germline V gene has CDR1 KGHSH and CDR2 LQKENI. Trimming took off 0 bases at V and 6 bases at J, with 7 bases between the two ends. The CDR3 protein is CASSPPIEDTQYF. Written as DNA, the CDR3 is TGTGCCAGCTCACCACCCATTGAGGATACGCAGTATTTT.

The J gene is TRBJ2-7, the V gene TRBV7-9; D remains unclear. Germline lookup yields CDR1 SEHNR and CDR2 FQNEAQ (reference sequence). Trimming took off 0 bases at V and 5 bases at J, with 11 bases between the two ends. CDR3 length: 14 amino acids. The CDR3 region has the DNA TGTGCCAGCAGCTTAGCACAGTATCGCAACGAGCAGTACTTC. This sequence encodes CASSLAQYRNEQYF.

This clonotype was counted at least ten times. The chain carries TRBV7-8 and TRBJ1-1; 8 nucleotides match TRBD1. Germline V lookup: CDR1 SGHVS, CDR2 FQNEAQ. The CDR3 is made up of 16 amino acids. The J segment lost 3 bases and the V segment lost 2 bases, leaving 8 bases of the junction unmatched. CDR3 nucleotides: TGTGCCAGCAGCTTATGGGAGACAGGGGTTTACACTGAAGCTTTCTTT. Amino acid sequence: CASSLWETGVYTEAFF. Full variable domain (rest looked up from reference TRBV7-8 and TRBJ1-1): GAGVSQSPRYKVAKRGQDVALRCDPISGHVSLFWYQQALGQGPEFLTYFQNEAQLDKSGLPSDRFFAERPEGSVSTLKIQRTQQEDSAVYLCASSLWETGVYTEAFFGQGTRLTVV.

This chain uses TRBV15 with TRBJ2-5; a weak D match, TRBD1 (6 bases). Germline-derived CDR1 and CDR2 are LNHNV and YYDKDF (reference sequence). V dropped 0 bases and J dropped 4 bases, with 12 bases sitting between them. The CDR3 length is 15 residues. For the CDR3, the DNA is TGTGCCACCAGCAGAGATCTCCAGGGGTCAGAGACCCAGTACTTC. This sequence encodes CATSRDLQGSETQYF.